A selection of T cell receptor beta chains follows, all from one sample in a study of OX40 agonist ivuxolimab in advanced cancers. Assay: immunoSEQ multiplex PCR; the TCRdb copy retains only in-frame clones and omits some. The sample lists 45,000 to 50,000 clones; roughly 91% were seen once. This specimen was CD4+ or CD8+ T cells sorted from blood, taken in a trial of the OX40 agonist ivuxolimab. The receptors were sampled from an adult with an advanced solid tumor such as melanoma, head and neck, liver or kidney cancer. Each CDR3 is given with its conserved first and last residue. A D gene is named only where the DNA matches it firmly. Clone size appears in some rows only: once, few, many, or a class for an expanded clone.

DNA	CDR3	D	J	size	V
TGTGCCAGCAGCTTACGGACCGCGCAGGGCCAGTACTTC	CASSLRTAQGQYF	NA	TRBJ2-5	few	TRBV13
TGTGCCAGCAGCTTAGACCGGAACACTGAAGCTTTCTTT	CASSLDRNTEAFF	NA	TRBJ1-1	NA	TRBV11-2
TGTGCCAGCAGTTACGCCGTGCGGGGCACTGAAGCTTTCTTT	CASSYAVRGTEAFF	NA	TRBJ1-1	NA	TRBV6-5
TGTGCCTGGAGCCAGCAAATTGGCTACACCTTC	CAWSQQIGYTF	NA	TRBJ1-2	NA	TRBV30
TGCGCCAGCAGTGAACCGGGGACAGAAAACATTCAGTACTTC	CASSEPGTENIQYF	TRBD1	TRBJ2-4	NA	TRBV10-2
TGTGCCAGCAGTATAGGGATCGAGTCACCCCTCCACTTT	CASSIGIESPLHF	NA	TRBJ1-6	NA	TRBV25-1
TGTGCCAGCAGCTTGGACAGCCTTGGGTCACCCCTCCACTTT	CASSLDSLGSPLHF	NA	TRBJ1-6	NA	TRBV5-6
TGTGCCAGCAGGGACAGGGCGGGCACTGAAGCTTTCTTT	CASRDRAGTEAFF	TRBD1	TRBJ1-1	NA	TRBV6-1
TGTGCCAGTAGTGTAAAAGCGGGGGACCGCCAAGAGACCCAGTACTTC	CASSVKAGDRQETQYF	TRBD2	TRBJ2-5	NA	TRBV19
TGTGCCGGCGGACAGGGGGCGAACACTGAAGCTTTCTTT	CAGGQGANTEAFF	TRBD1	TRBJ1-1	NA	TRBV5-8
TGTGCCAGCCGTAATCCCGGGGGGGCCAAAAACATTCAGTACTTC	CASRNPGGAKNIQYF	TRBD2	TRBJ2-4	NA	TRBV28
TGTGCCAGCAGCTTTAGCAATCAGCCCCAGCATTTT	CASSFSNQPQHF	NA	TRBJ1-5	NA	TRBV7-8
TGTGCCAGCAGTTTCACCAGGGCAGAGACCCAGTACTTC	CASSFTRAETQYF	NA	TRBJ2-5	NA	TRBV6-5
TGCAGTGCTAGAATCTTCTATGGCTACACCTTC	CSARIFYGYTF	NA	TRBJ1-2	NA	TRBV20-1
TGTGCCAGTAGTCCTTCAGAGTCCTACGAGCAGTACTTC	CASSPSESYEQYF	NA	TRBJ2-7	NA	TRBV19
TGTGCCAGCAGCTTAGTCCCACAGGGGGTTAAGAACACTGAAGCTTTCTTT	CASSLVPQGVKNTEAFF	TRBD1	TRBJ1-1	once	TRBV11-2
TGCGCCAGCAGCCAAGAACCCACCGCCCAGGAGGGCTACACCTTC	CASSQEPTAQEGYTF	NA	TRBJ1-2	once	TRBV4-1
TGTGCCAGCAGTTACTCGGTGACCCGCCCTGCAGATACGCAGTATTTT	CASSYSVTRPADTQYF	NA	TRBJ2-3	NA	TRBV6-5
TGTGCCAGCACCGACAGGGGCGGCAATCAGCCCCAGCATTTT	CASTDRGGNQPQHF	TRBD1	TRBJ1-5	NA	TRBV6-5
TGTGCCAGCAGCTTAGGGCTTGGAAAGAACACTGAAGCTTTCTTT	CASSLGLGKNTEAFF	NA	TRBJ1-1	NA	TRBV7-9
TGTGCCAGCAGCCTTGGACAGGGAACTAACTATGGCTACACCTTC	CASSLGQGTNYGYTF	TRBD1	TRBJ1-2	NA	TRBV13
TGTGCCAGCAGCTTACCGACGGGACAGGAGAGATATGGCTACACCTTC	CASSLPTGQERYGYTF	TRBD1	TRBJ1-2	NA	TRBV7-9
TGCGCCAGCAGTGAGGCGGGACAGGGGGCGACCTACGAGCAGTACTTC	CASSEAGQGATYEQYF	TRBD1	TRBJ2-7	NA	TRBV10-1
TGTGCCAGCAGCCAGATCTTGGACGGATACTATGGCTACACCTTC	CASSQILDGYYGYTF	NA	TRBJ1-2	NA	TRBV6-6
TGTGCCAGCAGTTACAGGGGGGGTACTGAAGCTTTCTTT	CASSYRGGTEAFF	NA	TRBJ1-1	NA	TRBV6-5
TGTGCCAGCAGTGAAGGGATGGGGGGCCCCCTTGGCGAGCAGTACTTC	CASSEGMGGPLGEQYF	NA	TRBJ2-7	NA	TRBV2
TGCGCCAGCAGCGAACCGGGACAGGGGGGCTACGAGCAGTACTTC	CASSEPGQGGYEQYF	TRBD1	TRBJ2-7	NA	TRBV5-1
TGCACCTCGAGCACTGAAGCTTTCTTT	CTSSTEAFF	NA	TRBJ1-1	NA	TRBV20-1
TGTGCCAGCAACAGGGAAGAGGAAGGCGGGGAGCTGTTTTTT	CASNREEEGGELFF	NA	TRBJ2-2	NA	TRBV7-2
TGCGCCAGCAGCTACCACCGGGACGGGGACACAGATACGCAGTATTTT	CASSYHRDGDTDTQYF	NA	TRBJ2-3	NA	TRBV4-1
TGTGCCAGCAGTTTAAGGGACGGCCTGGGCAATCAGCCCCAGCATTTT	CASSLRDGLGNQPQHF	NA	TRBJ1-5	NA	TRBV6-5
TGTGCCAGCCATGTGACAGACACGGGTGACAATGAGCAGTTCTTC	CASHVTDTGDNEQFF	NA	TRBJ2-1	NA	TRBV2
TGCGCCAGCAGCCAAGTTCAGGGGGTAATCACTGAAGCTTTCTTT	CASSQVQGVITEAFF	TRBD1	TRBJ1-1	once	TRBV4-1
TGCGCCAGCAGCCAAGGGGAAGACTGGGGGATGAGTGAAAAACTGTTTTTT	CASSQGEDWGMSEKLFF	NA	TRBJ1-4	NA	TRBV4-1
TGTGCCAGCAGTGGAGGGACAGGGCAGGGTCCCTACGAGCAGTACTTC	CASSGGTGQGPYEQYF	TRBD1	TRBJ2-7	NA	TRBV6-1
TGTGCCAGCAGCGTTAGGACAAGAGAGACCCAGTACTTC	CASSVRTRETQYF	NA	TRBJ2-5	NA	TRBV5-6
TGCGCCAGCAGCCCGACAGCGTACAATGAGCAGTTCTTC	CASSPTAYNEQFF	NA	TRBJ2-1	NA	TRBV4-1
TGTGCCAGCAGTCCCGGGACAGGGGAGTCCTACGAGCAGTACTTC	CASSPGTGESYEQYF	TRBD1	TRBJ2-7	NA	TRBV13
TGTGCCAGCAGCGGACGGGGCAATCAGCCCCAGCATTTT	CASSGRGNQPQHF	NA	TRBJ1-5	NA	TRBV7-2
TGTGCCAGCAGCTTGCAGGACCGGGCTAGCACAGATACGCAGTATTTT	CASSLQDRASTDTQYF	NA	TRBJ2-3	NA	TRBV5-6
TGTGCCAGAAGCTTACGGACTCCCTATGAGCAGTTCTTC	CARSLRTPYEQFF	NA	TRBJ2-1	NA	TRBV7-5
TGTGCCAGCAGAACCGGGACAGCTTTCGGAACCGGGGAGCTGTTTTTT	CASRTGTAFGTGELFF	TRBD1	TRBJ2-2	NA	TRBV2
TGTGCCAGCGCCGCGGGCTTCAACGAGCAGTACTTC	CASAAGFNEQYF	NA	TRBJ2-7	once	TRBV27
TGTGCCAGCAGTTTAAGGGGTGGGGGCAACTATGGCTACACCTTC	CASSLRGGGNYGYTF	NA	TRBJ1-2	NA	TRBV27
TGTGCCAGCTCAGCTCCCGGGGCAGGGGGCTTTCAGCCCCAGCATTTT	CASSAPGAGGFQPQHF	TRBD1	TRBJ1-5	NA	TRBV18
TGTGCCAGCAGCTCTACAGGGAACACTGAAGCTTTCTTT	CASSSTGNTEAFF	NA	TRBJ1-1	NA	TRBV27
TGTGCCAGCAGTGAAGGGGGACAGAACATCTACGAGCAGTACTTC	CASSEGGQNIYEQYF	TRBD1	TRBJ2-7	NA	TRBV6-1
TGTGCCAGCAGCGTCCCCTCAGTGCAGCGGACAGATACGCAGTATTTT	CASSVPSVQRTDTQYF	NA	TRBJ2-3	NA	TRBV7-9
TGTGCCACCAGCACAGGACTAGCGGGCGTCACAGATACGCAGTATTTT	CATSTGLAGVTDTQYF	TRBD2	TRBJ2-3	NA	TRBV15
TGTGCCAGCAGTTTAGTAGCGGGGGGGCCTGGAGAGACCCAGTACTTC	CASSLVAGGPGETQYF	TRBD2	TRBJ2-5	NA	TRBV6-5
TGCGCCAGCAGCCAAGGGAGGACAGTAAAGCCCGATGAGCAGTTCTTC	CASSQGRTVKPDEQFF	NA	TRBJ2-1	few	TRBV4-1
TGTGCCAGCAGCCCGGACCCTCTAGGGACCCAGTACTTC	CASSPDPLGTQYF	NA	TRBJ2-5	NA	TRBV5-6
TGTGCCAGCAGCGTAAAGGGGGATTCAGATACGCAGTATTTT	CASSVKGDSDTQYF	NA	TRBJ2-3	NA	TRBV9